This note documents a single T cell receptor beta chain sequence. This entry comes from a study of blood T cell repertoires in COVID-19. Study-wide context: COVID-19 samples from acute and convalescent phases originated in the United States, Italy and Spain. The analysed material was cDNA or gDNA that came from T cells, B-cell-depleted T cells, or PBMCs.

V lost 3 bases to trimming and J lost 7 bases, with 6 bases between them. The CDR3 consists of 11 residues. Looked up from germline, CDR1 is LNHDA and CDR2 is SQIVND (reference sequence). Source study methods: Nucleated cell number was recorded as an estimate derived from reference gene primer amplification. Sequenced by immunoSEQ multiplex PCR; TCRdb stores in-frame clones only, minus some. V and J calls plus clone size are reproduced from that table; the DNA served to infer D and trimming. The sample has hundreds of thousands of clones; approximately 80% are singletons. This TCR was sampled from an elderly woman with active or convalescent COVID-19. The chain has TRBV19 and TRBJ1-1; D ambiguous. Sequencing was carried out using peripheral blood. The CDR3 DNA sequence: TGTGCCAGTAGTATTGAGGTTGAAGCTTTCTTT. It yields the protein CASSIEVEAFF.